Listed below are T cell receptor beta chains from one sample, sequenced in a study of CD8+ T cells in alopecia areata. Clones were sequenced by immunoSEQ multiplex PCR, and TCRdb holds only the in-frame ones, with some missing. The sample has more than 95,000 clones; 55% to 70% are singletons. The source material was CD4+ T cells sorted from blood. Source of these receptors: a human donor in good health. The CDR3 runs from the conserved cysteine through the conserved F or W. The D gene is left open where the match is weak. The listing skips clone size in some rows; elsewhere it reads once, few, many or a size class.

clone_size,v_call,j_call,d_call,cdr3_nt,cdr3_aa
-,TRBV27,TRBJ2-7,-,TGTGCCAGCGCGTCACAGGGCTACGAGCAGTACTTC,CASASQGYEQYF
-,TRBV6-5,TRBJ2-5,-,TGTGCCAGCAGAGGGGCCACCCAGTACTTC,CASRGATQYF
-,TRBV5-6,TRBJ1-2,TRBD1,TGTGCCAGCAGCGAGACCGGGACAGGGGATCGGTATGGCTACACCTTC,CASSETGTGDRYGYTF
-,TRBV7-9,TRBJ2-3,-,TGTGCCAGCAGCTTGAGGGGGGCGCATGGCACAGATACGCAGTATTTT,CASSLRGAHGTDTQYF
few,TRBV27,TRBJ2-7,-,TGTGCCAGCAGGGCGGGAACGGCGTCCTACGAGCAGTACTTC,CASRAGTASYEQYF
-,TRBV29-1,TRBJ1-2,-,TGCAGCGTGTCCCGGGGGAACTATGGCTACACCTTC,CSVSRGNYGYTF
-,TRBV6-5,TRBJ1-1,-,TGTGCCAGCAGTTATCGGCCGATACCGAACACTGAAGCTTTCTTT,CASSYRPIPNTEAFF
-,TRBV27,TRBJ2-7,-,TGTGCCAGCAGTCCCACCTTGCGGGTTTGGTACGAGCAGTACTTC,CASSPTLRVWYEQYF
-,TRBV4-1,TRBJ2-5,-,TGCGCCAGCAGCCAAGGGCTGCAAGAGACCCAGTACTTC,CASSQGLQETQYF
-,TRBV18,TRBJ2-1,-,TGTGCCAGCTCATCCGCCGGGATGGGAGAGCAGTTCTTC,CASSSAGMGEQFF
-,TRBV15,TRBJ1-1,TRBD1,TGTGCCACCAGCAGGTCAGGGGGTCAAAACACTGAAGCTTTCTTT,CATSRSGGQNTEAFF
-,TRBV4-1,TRBJ2-5,TRBD2,TGCGCCAGCAGGCCCGGGACTAGCATCGAGACCCAGTACTTC,CASRPGTSIETQYF
-,TRBV7-9,TRBJ2-3,-,TGTGCCAGCAGTCAAAGGGTGGATACGCAGTATTTT,CASSQRVDTQYF
-,TRBV7-9,TRBJ2-7,-,TGTGCCAGCAGCTTAGATCTACCGACGGTAGAGCAGTACTTC,CASSLDLPTVEQYF
-,TRBV11-2,TRBJ2-6,-,TGTGCCAGCAGCTTAGCGGCAGGGGGGATCTCTGGGGCCAACGTCCTGACTTTC,CASSLAAGGISGANVLTF
-,TRBV29-1,TRBJ2-1,TRBD2,TGCAGCGCTAGAGCGGGGGGCACATACAATGAGCAGTTCTTC,CSARAGGTYNEQFF
-,TRBV5-1,TRBJ1-4,-,TGCGCCAGCAGCGAGCCCGCAACTAATGAAAAACTGTTTTTT,CASSEPATNEKLFF
-,TRBV29-1,TRBJ2-2,TRBD1,TGCAGCGTTGTATGGGACAGGGTCGATTACGGGGAGCTGTTTTTT,CSVVWDRVDYGELFF
few,TRBV12-5,TRBJ1-3,-,TGTGCTAGTGGTTCCGATTTGAATAGCAGGGGCTCTGGAAACACCATATATTTT,CASGSDLNSRGSGNTIYF
-,TRBV29-1,TRBJ2-7,-,TGCAGCGTTGGTCGAGGGGGGCTCGACGAGCAGTACTTC,CSVGRGGLDEQYF
-,TRBV7-9,TRBJ1-2,-,TGTGCCAGCAGCCCCACCGGGGGCGCCTATGGCTACACCTTC,CASSPTGGAYGYTF
-,TRBV5-1,TRBJ2-7,TRBD2,TGCGCCAGCAAGACTAGCGGCGACTCCTACGAGCAGTACTTC,CASKTSGDSYEQYF
-,TRBV30,TRBJ1-5,-,TGTGCCTGGAGTGGGGGGGTGAGCAATCAGCCCCAGCATTTT,CAWSGGVSNQPQHF
-,TRBV12-5,TRBJ2-1,TRBD2,TGTGCTAGTGGGCGGACTAGCGGGGGGGCCGATGAGCAGTTCTTC,CASGRTSGGADEQFF
-,TRBV30,TRBJ2-2,TRBD2,TGTGCCTGGAAAGGACTAGCGGGGGCTGGCGGGGAGCTGTTTTTT,CAWKGLAGAGGELFF
-,TRBV4-1,TRBJ2-1,TRBD2,TGCGCCAGCAGCCAAGTTCGACTAGCGATTTACAATGAGCAGTTCTTC,CASSQVRLAIYNEQFF
-,TRBV30,TRBJ1-5,TRBD1,TGTGCCTGGAGGGGGCAGGGGGTTGGTCAGCCCCAGCATTTT,CAWRGQGVGQPQHF
few,TRBV4-2,TRBJ2-2,TRBD2,TGTGCCAGCAGCCAGGCTAGCGGGGGGGATAACACCGGGGAGCTGTTTTTT,CASSQASGGDNTGELFF
-,TRBV11-2,TRBJ1-1,-,TGTGCCAGCAGCTTAGATCGGGGCAAGGCTGAAGCTTTCTTT,CASSLDRGKAEAFF
-,TRBV6-1,TRBJ1-6,-,TGTGCCAGCAGCCCCCATTGGGGCTCACCCCTCCACTTT,CASSPHWGSPLHF